The entry that follows covers one T cell receptor (beta chain) sequence. Its matching antigen is unknown. The sample comes from a study of cytomegalovirus exposure and HLA in healthy donors. Overall study context: Unique TCR beta sequences numbering approximately 120 million came from about 179 million T cells in an earlier analysis. The study, taken as a whole, reports: Sequencing likely produced, as an artifact, a cluster of highly shared sequence variants. A later analysis found that most CMV-associated TCR beta chains appeared HLA-restricted.

60 Vbeta and 13 Jbeta primers were used in PCR. Per the original methods: There were around 78 million unique TCR beta chains by a later count, and approximately 11 million of them were shared. The repertoire was sequenced with immunoSEQ multiplex PCR; TCRdb's copy has only in-frame clones and lacks some. That table furnishes V, J and clone size, whereas the DNA furnished D and trimming. The data hold 64,000 or so clones, with roughly 70% observed a single time. This receptor was identified in a woman aged 45-59 years in good health and CMV-seropositive. Sequencing input: PBMCs.

CDR3 sequence (DNA): TGTGCCAGCAGTTTAAATACGTGGCAGGGGGTCGTGAGCAATCAGCCCCAGCATTTT. Translating it yields CASSLNTWQGVVSNQPQHF. The genes are TRBV28 and TRBJ1-5; 7 bases map to TRBD1. This CDR3 region has 19 residues. From germline, CDR1 is MDHEN and CDR2 SYDVKM. V trimming: 2 bases; J trimming: 1 base; junction bases outside the gene matches: 14.